One and the same sample provided the 9 T cell receptor beta chains below, sequenced in a study of shared clonotypes between healthy human individuals. Here immunoSEQ multiplex PCR was the method, and the copy in TCRdb shows in-frame clones only, minus some. Among 2 million to 2.5 million clones listed, approximately 96% were seen once. The sample comprised naive CD4+ T cells sorted from blood. Subset denoted: CD45RA+ positively selected. All receptors come from a man aged 18 to 29 in good health.

Concerning this clone itself: Additional DNA sequences in this sample encode the identical CDR3. The chain couples TRBV29-1 to TRBJ2-1, with 7 bases fitting TRBD1. This CDR3 region has 12 residues. V lost 4 bases to trimming and J lost 5 bases; unmatched junction nucleotides: 2. CDR1 and CDR2 from the germline V gene are SQVTM and ANQGSEA. Here the CDR3 reads CSVGQGHNEQFF. The CDR3 bases are TGCAGCGTTGGACAGGGCCACAATGAGCAGTTCTTC.

Concerning this clone: One end of the junction varies from germline; a read error may be responsible. This rearrangement joins TRBV28 to TRBJ2-5; either TRBD1 or TRBD2 may fit D (5 bases each). CDR1 and CDR2 from the germline V gene are MDHEN and SYDVKM. The CDR3 is 14 residues long. DNA of the CDR3: TGTGCCAGCAGTCCACCGGGACCCCAAGAGTCCCAGTACTTC. Its translation is CASSPPGPQESQYF.

As regards this clone: Other DNA sequences within the sample encode an identical CDR3. The chain couples TRBV6-5 to TRBJ1-5; 8 nucleotides line up with TRBD1. CDR3 length: 13 residues. V shed 8 bases and J 2 bases; nucleotides not matched to a gene: 2. Germline CDR1 reads MNHEY; CDR2 reads SVGAGI. DNA for the CDR3: TGTGCCAGCGGGACAGGTGGCAATCAGCCCCAGCATTTT. Its protein product is CASGTGGNQPQHF.

The gene calls are TRBV19 and TRBJ1-6; D gene ambiguous. CDR1 is LNHDA, CDR2 SQIVND, per germline (reference sequence). The V end was cut by 0 bases, the J end by 5 bases, with 17 bases between. This CDR3 comprises 18 residues. CDR3 amino acids: CASSIERKLGRDNSPLHF. Written as DNA, the CDR3 is TGTGCCAGTAGTATAGAACGAAAATTAGGACGGGATAATTCACCCCTCCACTTT.

The CDR3 DNA follows: TGTGCCAGTAGTATAGGTGAGAGCAGATACAATGAGCAGTTCTTC. Residues: CASSIGESRYNEQFF. The rearrangement uses TRBV19 and TRBJ2-1; D is ambiguous. The V gene's germline CDR1 is LNHDA and CDR2 SQIVND (reference sequence). The CDR3 has 15 amino acids. Trimming shortened V by 1 base and J by 4 bases, and 11 bases separated the two germline ends. The whole variable domain, remainder taken from reference TRBV19 and TRBJ2-1, is DGGITQSPKYLFRKEGQNVTLSCEQNLNHDAMYWYRQDPGQGLRLIYYSQIVNDFQKGDIAEGYSVSREKKESFPLTVTSAQKNPTAFYLCASSIGESRYNEQFFGPGTRLTVL.

CDR3: CASSSFTGGRDEKLFF. The CDR3 nucleotides are TGTGCCAGCAGTTCCTTTACAGGGGGTAGGGATGAAAAACTGTTTTTT. The J gene is TRBJ1-4, the V gene TRBV28; TRBD1 matches 8 bases. Unmatched junction bases numbered 10, after V lost 4 bases and J lost 6 bases. Germline V gene lookup returns CDR1 MDHEN and CDR2 SYDVKM. CDR3 length: 16 residues.

In DNA, the CDR3 is TGTGCCAGCAGTTTATCGGGGCCCTATGAAGCTTTCTTT. Translated, it gives CASSLSGPYEAFF. The chain links TRBV27 to TRBJ1-1; perhaps TRBD1 as D (5 bases). Deletions cut 0 bases from V and 7 bases from J, with 9 bases between. The germline V gene encodes CDR1 MNHEY and CDR2 SMNVEV (reference sequence). CDR3 length equals 13 residues.

Concerning this clone: Other DNA sequences in the same sample also yield this CDR3. The chain uses TRBV5-4 and TRBJ1-5, with D unclear. The CDR3 is 14 amino acids. The V gene's germline CDR1 is SGHNT and CDR2 YYREEE (reference sequence). Trimming took off 0 bases at V and 0 bases at J, with 4 bases between the two ends. CDR3 in amino acids: CASSLAGSNQPQHF. The CDR3 nucleotides read TGTGCCAGCAGCTTGGCCGGTAGCAATCAGCCCCAGCATTTT.

This clone was recorded once. The chain has TRBV4-3 and TRBJ1-1; possible D gene TRBD1, 6 bases. Trimming took 4 bases from V and 1 from J, leaving 16 bases between them. The CDR3 is 16 amino acids. Germline V gene lookup returns CDR1 LGHNA and CDR2 YSLEER. The CDR3 protein is CASSPVGGQANTEAFF. CDR3 bases: TGCGCCAGCAGCCCGGTAGGGGGGCAAGCGAACACTGAAGCTTTCTTT.